Listed here is a single T cell receptor beta chain. What it recognizes is unknown. This entry belongs to a study of CD8 T cells in ankylosing spondylitis. Findings and limits, study-wide: It was reported that disease-linked clones were significantly enriched in matched ankylosing spondylitis synovial fluid. What seemed typical of ankylosing spondylitis blood was a TCR beta motif built from fewer than ten highly homologous variants. Some motif variants were previously reported in reactive arthritis synovial fluid and blood.

Making use of molecular barcodes, quantitative 5'-RACE generated TCR beta libraries. TCRdb reprocessed the 5' RACE reads via MiXCR and lists one record per CDR3 protein. The profile shows 150,000 to 250,000 distinct CDR3 sequences, around 13% of them singletons. The sequenced material came from blood, either unsorted or a sorted T cell fraction (not recorded which). The sequence was obtained from a male donor with ankylosing spondylitis or in good health (not recorded which).

CDR3 region: CASSLLAGGVSSYNEQFF. CDR3 DNA sequence: TGTGCCAGCAGTTTGCTAGCGGGGGGAGTGAGCTCCTACAATGAGCAGTTCTTC. The V and J genes are TRBV12-3 or TRBV12-4 and TRBJ2-1; 11 bases are a match to TRBD2. With 3 bases clipped from V and 0 bases from J, the junction kept 7 bases outside the gene matches. This CDR3 region has 18 residues.